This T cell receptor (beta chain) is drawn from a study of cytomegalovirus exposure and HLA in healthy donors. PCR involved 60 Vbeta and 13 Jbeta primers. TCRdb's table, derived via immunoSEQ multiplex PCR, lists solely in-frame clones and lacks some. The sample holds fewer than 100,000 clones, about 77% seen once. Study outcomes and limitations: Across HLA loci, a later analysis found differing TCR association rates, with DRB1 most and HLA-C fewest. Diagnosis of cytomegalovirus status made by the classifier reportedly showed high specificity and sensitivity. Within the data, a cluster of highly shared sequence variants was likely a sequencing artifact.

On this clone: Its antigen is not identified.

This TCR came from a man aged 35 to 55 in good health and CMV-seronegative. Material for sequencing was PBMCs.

The CDR3 protein is CASSPRAIDEQYF. The CDR3 nucleotides read TGTGCCAGCTCACCACGCGCCATTGACGAGCAGTACTTC. The chain links TRBV18 to TRBJ2-7; D is undetermined. Germline CDR1 and CDR2: KGHSH and LQKENI. This CDR3 is built from 13 residues. V lost 1 base, J lost 5 bases, and 9 bases lay in between.